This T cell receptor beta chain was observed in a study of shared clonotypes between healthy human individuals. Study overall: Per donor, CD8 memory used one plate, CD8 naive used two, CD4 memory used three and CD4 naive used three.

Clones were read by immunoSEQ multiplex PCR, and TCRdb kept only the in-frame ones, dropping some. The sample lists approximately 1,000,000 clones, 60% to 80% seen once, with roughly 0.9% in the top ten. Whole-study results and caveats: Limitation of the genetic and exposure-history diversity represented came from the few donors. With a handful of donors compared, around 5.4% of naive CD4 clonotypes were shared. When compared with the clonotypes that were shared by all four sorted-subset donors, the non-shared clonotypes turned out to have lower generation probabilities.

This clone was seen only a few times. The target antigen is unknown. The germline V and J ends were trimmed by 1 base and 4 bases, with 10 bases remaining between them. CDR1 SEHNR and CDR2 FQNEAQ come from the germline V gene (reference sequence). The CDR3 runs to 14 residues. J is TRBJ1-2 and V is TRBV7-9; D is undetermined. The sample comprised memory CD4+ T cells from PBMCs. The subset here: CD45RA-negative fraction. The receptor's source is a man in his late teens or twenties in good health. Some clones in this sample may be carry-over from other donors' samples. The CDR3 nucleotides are TGTGCCAGCAGCTTAGTGGAACAGACCTATGGCTACACCTTC. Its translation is CASSLVEQTYGYTF. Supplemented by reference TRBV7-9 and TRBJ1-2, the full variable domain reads DTGVSQNPRHKITKRGQNVTFRCDPISEHNRLYWYRQTLGQGPEFLTYFQNEAQLEKSRLLSDRFSAERPKGSFSTLEIQRTEQGDSAMYLCASSLVEQTYGYTFGSGTRLTVV.